What follows describes a single T cell receptor (beta chain). This clonotype occurred many times. What this receptor recognizes is not known. Base quality data are lacking; no much larger clone is found one base away. This sample stems from a study of T cells in Graves' hyperthyroidism and ophthalmopathy (dated by TCRdb to the late 2010s). Broadly, across the study: Peripheral blood was collected at initial diagnosis, before any treatment. Whether ophthalmopathy could be predicted prospectively was tested in an independent validation cohort made up of roughly 19 hyperthyroidism patients plus 17 patients who later progressed to ophthalmopathy. After sampling, hyperthyroidism patients received methimazole starting at 30 mg daily, and ophthalmopathy patients received high-dose intravenous methylprednisolone. TCR V-J signatures able to tell the groups apart were searched for in a discovery cohort of 100 patients, of whom 40 to 45 had Graves' ophthalmopathy and around 57 had stable Graves' hyperthyroidism. According to the paper, TCR Vbeta CDR3 sequencing was carried out on some 130 peripheral blood samples, which came from fewer than 50 ophthalmopathy, 80 or so hyperthyroidism and roughly 17 progressor patients. In several Graves' hyperthyroidism patients, the study also compared T-cell repertoires from thyroid tissue with T-cell repertoires from blood. The roughly 90 discovery patients were divided at random into training and test sets in a 7:3 ratio. Results and caveats for the whole study, not just this receptor: In validation, the model predicted progression to ophthalmopathy a median of about 6 months before onset, with roughly 71% sensitivity and 72.22% specificity. In cross-validation, a model built on a 13 V-J signature told ophthalmopathy apart from stable hyperthyroidism with 87.88% sensitivity and approximately 84% specificity, and in testing the same model reached 80%/75%. Most expanded thyroid clonotypes (frequency above 0.001) were also detected in blood, suggesting blood repertoires may reflect thyroid immune responses. No statistical method was used to set the sample size in advance, and investigators knew the group allocation.

Amplification of TCR beta CDR3 regions was carried out from RNA transcripts. The first round of RT-PCR for the TCR CDR3 was performed with the HTBI primer set and the Qiagen OneStep RT-PCR kit. A second multiplex PCR round built the libraries, followed by size selection and purification. Libraries were sequenced paired-end with 100 bp reads on an Illumina HiSeq2000. The original methods were these. SOAPnuke was used to process the raw data, removing reads that contained adapters or uncalled bases, had a mean Phred below 15, or lacked an exact match to the constant primer or identifier. High-quality paired reads were merged using COPE v1.2.5, and each unique nucleotide sequence was defined as a clonotype. MiTCR v1.1 was used to align the clonotypes against IMGT TRBV, TRBD and TRBJ reference segments. The analysis included only V-J combinations with a frequency above 0.0001, which together covered 99% to 99.2% of the repertoires. A TCS score was defined as the ratio between F50 (clonal expansion) and ExV (chaos), using BLOSUM62-based TCRdist between CDR3 peptides within each V-J. Welch's t-statistics and random forest reduced 500 to 650 V-J features to 13, which were used in a naive Bayes classifier (R e1071). In TCRdb, the public reads were trimmed at Q25 with fastp and aligned with MiXCR, with productive beta chains retained. For every CDR3 protein sequence, its rows merge into one entry that carries the most common genes and DNA. TCRdb, not the original authors, processed these V and J calls. Within this sample are some 460,000 distinct CDR3 sequences, with around a sixth of them counted one time only. The ten largest account for approximately 7.5% of the sample.

Stable Graves' hyperthyroidism was defined as no progression to ophthalmopathy during 18 months of follow-up. Hyperthyroidism patients were aged 18 to 65 years and newly diagnosed, with disease duration of less than 2 months. Patients with uncontrolled infections, other autoimmune diseases, pregnancy or lactation were excluded. Diagnoses relied on clinical symptoms, serum thyroxine and TRAb, thyroid ultrasound and orbital computed tomography. Ficoll-Paque density gradient centrifugation was used to isolate PBMCs from about 10 ml of fresh peripheral blood. Total RNA was extracted with Trizol reagent, and quality was checked on an Agilent 2100 Bioanalyzer. Taken from cysteine to phenylalanine, the CDR3 has 19 residues. Here the CDR3 DNA is all that survives: 57 bases in frame from base 1. The junction carries 21 bases between V and J, which are trimmed by 1 base and 0 bases respectively.

The receptor chain draws on TRBV12-3 or TRBV12-4 and TRBJ1-1, with no reliable assignment of the D segment. The clonotype was recovered from a young woman with Graves' hyperthyroidism. The sample taken for sequencing was blood. The CDR3 region: CASSLVEIKPVVMNTEAFF. The nucleotides read TGTGCCAGCAGTTTAGTTGAGATAAAACCCGTCGTTATGAACACTGAAGCTTTCTTT.